Detailed here is one T cell receptor beta chain. This specimen belongs to a study of T cells in Graves' hyperthyroidism and ophthalmopathy. Diagnostic decisions used clinical symptoms, serum thyroxine and TRAb, thyroid ultrasound and orbital computed tomography. J gave up 3 bases and V 3 bases, and 3 bases lay outside the gene matches. This CDR3 has 14 residues. Germline lookup yields CDR1 MGHRA and CDR2 YSYEKL. RNA transcripts provided the source from which TCR beta CDR3 regions were amplified. A first-round RT-PCR of the TCR CDR3 used the HTBI primer set. One entry per CDR3 protein results from TCRdb running MiXCR on the multiplex PCR reads. Of 460,000 or so distinct CDR3 sequences in the sample, around an eighth were seen once.

The chain links TRBV4-1 to TRBJ1-2; 8 bases map to TRBD1. The sample comprised blood. The sequence came from a woman in her late teens or twenties with Graves' hyperthyroidism. DNA for the CDR3: TGCGCCAGCAGCCATTCGGACAGGGACTATGGCTACACCTTC. Translated, it gives CASSHSDRDYGYTF.